This T cell receptor (beta chain) was sequenced for a study of graft-versus-host responses after intestinal transplantation. The overall study: Grafts that recipients had were multivisceral, liver-intestinal, or isolated intestinal transplants. Every recipient underwent anti-thymocyte globulin induction, then tacrolimus and steroids for two to four years.

On this clone itself: Its specificity is unknown.

The CDR3 is 15 amino acids. V was pared by 0 bases and J by 5 bases, with 3 bases of the junction left unmatched. Per germline, CDR1 MNHEY and CDR2 SMNVEV (reference sequence). General study points: Some GvH clones appeared in ileal mucosa or blood before recipient bone marrow. Individuals carrying graft-donor T cell macrochimerism showed high graft-versus-host to host-versus-graft clonal ratios in allografts.

TCRdb keeps only in-frame clones here, not all; method: immunoSEQ multiplex PCR. The repertoire consists of tens of thousands of clones, with over 85% occurring once and the leading ten covering around 0.57%. The TCR originated in a human donor who received an intestinal transplant. Sample: unstimulated CD8+ T cells sorted from spleen or lymph node cells, taken before intestinal transplant. The chain couples TRBV27 to TRBJ2-7; the match to TRBD2 covers 11 bases. This CDR3 is CASSLSTSGNHEQYF. DNA of the CDR3: TGTGCCAGCAGTTTATCGACTAGCGGGAACCACGAGCAGTACTTC.